The clone carrying this TCR beta chain was counted a few times. Its antigen is as yet unknown. The data stem from a study of beta chain features in type 1 diabetes. Overall study: All samples yielded around 99 million examined sorted cells. Study-level points and caveats: Patients with Type 1 diabetes showed moderately but significantly shorter TCRB CDR3s in all four CD4+ subsets. Cells with high TCR expression could be over-represented by cDNA sequencing.

Of the isolated RNA, all was reverse transcribed, and so the sequenced material was expressed TCRB transcripts. Clones were sequenced by immunoSEQ multiplex PCR, and TCRdb holds only the in-frame ones, with some missing. Of around 340,000 clones in the sample, 9.3% were seen once. The purity of all sorted populations exceeded 95%. Germline lookup yields CDR1 SGHNT and CDR2 YYREEE (reference sequence). V lost 0 bases to trimming and J lost 6 bases; unmatched junction nucleotides: 0. CDR3 size: 13 residues. Sequenced input: central memory CD4+ T cells from blood. The TCR originated in a man aged 25-40 years with type 1 diabetes. The genes are TRBV5-4 and TRBJ1-2; 9 bases fit TRBD1. The CDR3 protein is CASSLGTGDGYTF. The CDR3 region has the DNA TGTGCCAGCAGCTTGGGGACAGGGGATGGCTACACCTTC.